These T cell receptor beta chains were read from a single sample in a study of blood T cell repertoires in COVID-19. Assay: immunoSEQ multiplex PCR; the TCRdb copy retains only in-frame clones and omits some. The sample has around 130,000 clones, roughly 84% seen once. Sequenced sample: peripheral blood. The receptor set was obtained from a man between 60 and 70 years old with acute or convalescent COVID-19. CDR3s include the opening cysteine and the closing phenylalanine or tryptophan. The order of the fields is V gene, CDR3 protein.

V: TRBV5-6; CDR3: CASSLPQGTGMNEQFF
V: TRBV5-6; CDR3: CASSLDRGSEQYF
V: TRBV19; CDR3: CASSIGGGADTEAFF
V: TRBV29-1; CDR3: CSVAVTVNTGELFF
V: TRBV11-2; CDR3: CASSTGGVTYEQYF
V: TRBV6-2/TRBV6-3; CDR3: CASSYHHSYEQYF
V: TRBV20-1; CDR3: CSGEENEKLFF
V: TRBV19; CDR3: CASSIGGTGGSQPQHF
V: TRBV25-1; CDR3: CASSFGVSGNTIYF
V: TRBV10-3; CDR3: CAISEDRGYNSPLHF
V: TRBV27; CDR3: CASSPQGGKVYGYTF